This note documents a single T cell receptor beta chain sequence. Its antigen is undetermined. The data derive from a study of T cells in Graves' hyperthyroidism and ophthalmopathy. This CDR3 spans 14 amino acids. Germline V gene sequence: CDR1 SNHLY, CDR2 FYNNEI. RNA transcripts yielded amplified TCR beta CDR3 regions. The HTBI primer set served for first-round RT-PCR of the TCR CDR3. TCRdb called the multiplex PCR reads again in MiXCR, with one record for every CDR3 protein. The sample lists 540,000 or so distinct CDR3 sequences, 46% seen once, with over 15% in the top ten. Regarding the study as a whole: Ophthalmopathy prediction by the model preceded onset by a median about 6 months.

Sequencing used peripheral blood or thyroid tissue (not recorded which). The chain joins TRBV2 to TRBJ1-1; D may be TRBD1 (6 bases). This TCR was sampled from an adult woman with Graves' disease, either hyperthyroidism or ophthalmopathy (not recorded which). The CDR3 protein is CATERGWSNTEAFF. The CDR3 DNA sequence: TGTGCGACCGAGAGGGGGTGGTCGAACACTGAAGCTTTCTTT.